The T cell receptor (beta chain) under discussion was sequenced for a study of T cells in Graves' hyperthyroidism and ophthalmopathy. In its sample, this clonotype was seen many times. The CDR3 runs 15 residues. Deletions cut 4 bases from V and 4 bases from J, with 16 bases between. Germline assignment: CDR1 MGHRA and CDR2 YSYEKL. RNA transcripts were the template for amplifying TCR beta CDR3 regions. Primed by the HTBI set, a first-round RT-PCR was run on the TCR CDR3. TCRdb called the multiplex PCR reads again in MiXCR, with one record for every CDR3 protein. Of fewer than 250,000 distinct CDR3 sequences in the sample, approximately 23% were seen once.

This chain joins TRBV4-1 and TRBJ2-5, with D uncertain. This clonotype was obtained from a middle-aged woman with Graves' ophthalmopathy. Material: blood. This CDR3 is CASSLRAQGGETQYF. The CDR3 DNA reads as TGCGCCAGCAGCCTCCGGGCCCAAGGTGGAGAGACCCAGTACTTC.